The 8 T cell receptor beta chains listed next were all sequenced from one sample in a study of blood T cell repertoires in COVID-19. Profiling relied on immunoSEQ multiplex PCR, and the TCRdb table lists in-frame clones only, not all of them. The sample shows about 100,000 clones, 85% of them seen only once. Sequencing was performed on peripheral blood. The receptor set was obtained from a human donor in a cohort sampled during active COVID-19.

This clone was counted once. The chain couples TRBV3-1 (or the pseudogene TRBV3-2) to TRBJ2-6; possibly TRBD1 for D (7 bases). The CDR3 has 17 amino acids. Germline V lookup: CDR1 LGHDT, CDR2 YNNKEL (reference sequence). Trimming took off 4 bases at V and 1 base at J, with 14 bases between the two ends. This CDR3 reads CASSPSGGISGANVLTF. The CDR3 region has the DNA TGTGCCAGCAGCCCATCAGGGGGGATATCTGGGGCCAACGTCCTGACTTTC.

J is TRBJ2-7 and V is TRBV7-9; TRBD2 aligns across 13 bases. Looked up from germline, CDR1 is SEHNR and CDR2 is FQNEAQ (reference sequence). The V segment lost 5 bases and the J segment 7 bases; nucleotides outside the gene matches: 8. The CDR3 spans 15 residues. The CDR3 is CASSPGTSGIGEQYF. In DNA form, the CDR3 reads TGTGCCAGCAGCCCCGGGACTAGCGGGATTGGGGAGCAGTACTTC.

The count of this clone is one. CDR3 DNA: TGCGCCAGCAGCCAAGAATACGGGAGCAAATTCTACGAGCAGTACTTC. Translating it yields CASSQEYGSKFYEQYF. The J gene is TRBJ2-7, the V gene TRBV4-1, with a possible D match to TRBD2 (6 bases). Looked up from germline, CDR1 is MGHRA and CDR2 is YSYEKL. This CDR3 spans 16 amino acids. V gave up 0 bases and J gave up 3 bases, with 15 bases separating them.

The gene calls are TRBV19 and TRBJ1-5, with TRBD1 matching 9 bases. The CDR3 has 13 residues. After removal of 11 bases from V and 7 bases from J, the junction contained 9 bases not matched to a gene. Germline CDR1 reads LNHDA; CDR2 reads SQIVND (reference sequence). CDR3 nucleotide sequence: TGTGCCTCCTGGGACAGGGACGGGCAGCCCCAGCATTTT. Protein: CASWDRDGQPQHF.

J is TRBJ1-2 and V is TRBV28; D is unclear. The ends were cut back, 8 bases at V and 6 bases at J, with 16 bases in the middle. CDR1 and CDR2 (germline): MDHEN, SYDVKM. The CDR3 totals 13 residues. CDR3 in amino acids: CASLPNAVNGYTF. DNA of the CDR3: TGTGCCAGCCTGCCCAATGCAGTAAATGGCTACACCTTC.

The gene calls are TRBV11-3 and TRBJ2-2; D ambiguous. Germline CDR1 and CDR2: SGHNT and YENEEA. The germline V and J ends were trimmed by 2 bases and 2 bases, with 9 bases remaining between them. The length of the CDR3 is 15 residues. The CDR3 loop reads CASSLTRLNTGELFF. CDR3 coding DNA: TGTGCCAGCAGCTTAACCCGACTCAACACCGGGGAGCTGTTTTTT. Combining the CDR3 with reference TRBV11-3 and TRBJ2-2 gives the whole variable domain EAGVVQSPRYKIIEKKQPVAFWCNPISGHNTLYWYLQNLGQGPELLIRYENEEAVDDSQLPKDRFSAERLKGVDSTLKIQPAELGDSAVYLCASSLTRLNTGELFFGEGSRLTVL.

V is TRBV5-1 and J is TRBJ2-5, with TRBD2 matching over 9 bases. V shed 2 bases, J shed 5 bases, and the junction held 16 bases outside the gene matches. The CDR3 has 18 amino acids. Germline-derived CDR1 and CDR2 are SGHRS and YFSETQ. The CDR3 sequence is CASSFYGREGLVEETQYF. Written as DNA, the CDR3 is TGCGCCAGCAGCTTTTACGGGCGGGAGGGCCTCGTGGAGGAGACCCAGTACTTC.

The chain carries TRBV6-5 and TRBJ1-1; D gene ambiguous. The germline V gene encodes CDR1 MNHEY and CDR2 SVGAGI. The CDR3 spans 15 residues. Between the trimmed V and J ends, which lost 2 bases and 2 bases, there was a span of 12 bases. CDR3 region: CASSYVGRSNTEAFF. CDR3 bases: TGTGCCAGCAGTTACGTTGGCAGGTCCAACACTGAAGCTTTCTTT.